A single sample gave rise to the 25 T cell receptor beta chains below, sequenced in a study of vaccination and CD4 T cells after COVID-19. Their recognized antigens are unknown. Described time point: late sampling 161 to 241 days after vaccination in three convalescent patients. Documented treatment: roughly 11-day PBMC culture with coronavirus spike peptide pools or control peptides (ViraFEST assay). Researchers used the Oncomine TCR Beta short-read assay to sequence DNA from cultured CD4+ T cells. TCRdb ran MiXCR on the PCR reads and lists one entry per CDR3 protein. This sample has 20,000 to 25,000 distinct CDR3 sequences, with about 40% found just once. The starting material was CD4+ T cells from blood, cultured in vitro, obtained about 7 months after SARS-CoV-2 vaccination. The source is a human donor who had recovered from COVID-19.

The chain has TRBV7-3 and TRBJ2-1, with 9 bases aligning to TRBD2. The CDR3 is 17 residues long. Germline values: CDR1 SGHTA, CDR2 FQGTGA. After removal of 6 bases from V and 2 bases from J, the junction contained 11 bases not matched to a gene. In DNA, the CDR3 is TGTGCCAGCAGTCTCTCGGTGGGCGGGAGGGCCTACAATGAGCAGTTCTTC. Amino acid sequence: CASSLSVGGRAYNEQFF.

Written as DNA, the CDR3 is TGTGCCAGCAGTTACTCACAGGGGATACCACCCCTCCACTTT. This codes for CASSYSQGIPPLHF. The gene calls are TRBV6-5 and TRBJ1-6; 7 bases line up with TRBD1. The V and J ends lost 0 bases and 11 bases, in that order; junction bases with no gene match: 4. The CDR3 runs to 14 residues. CDR1 and CDR2 from the germline V gene are MNHEY and SVGAGI.

This sequence joins TRBV28 and TRBJ1-2; weak D call: TRBD1 (6 bases). Trimming removed 5 bases from V and 6 bases from J, with 22 bases in between. The CDR3 contains 16 residues. Germline assignment: CDR1 MDHEN and CDR2 SYDVKM. CDR3 nucleotides: TGTGCCAGCAGTCCCCCCGCAGCCAGGGGAGAAGATGGCTACACCTTC. Its translation: CASSPPAARGEDGYTF.

CDR3 DNA: TGTGCCAGCAGCTTAGGTTCTGGAGATACGCAGTATTTT. Protein: CASSLGSGDTQYF. V usage is TRBV7-2 and J usage is TRBJ2-3, with D unclear. The germline CDR1 and CDR2 sequences are SGHTA and FQGNSA. V lost 1 base and J 5 bases, leaving 7 bases between the germline ends. The CDR3 length is 13 residues.

The chain uses TRBV7-9 and TRBJ2-7, with D unresolved. The CDR3 has 14 amino acids. Germline loops: CDR1 SEHNR, CDR2 FQNEAQ (reference sequence). The V end was cut by 5 bases, the J end by 5 bases, with 16 bases between. The CDR3 DNA follows: TGTGCCAGCAGCCCGGCACTTGTCCCCCACGAGCAGTACTTC. Translating it yields CASSPALVPHEQYF.

The V gene is TRBV7-8, the J gene TRBJ2-7; D might be TRBD1 (6 bases). V lost 0 bases and J 4 bases, leaving 13 bases between the germline ends. The CDR3 sequence is 15 residues long. The germline CDR1 and CDR2 sequences are SGHVS and FQNEAQ. For the CDR3, the DNA is TGTGCCAGCAGCTTAGCCGGGCAGGGGTTGTACGAGCAGTACTTC. Translated, it gives CASSLAGQGLYEQYF.

In this sample, this clonotype turned up a few times. V gene TRBV7-7 combines with J gene TRBJ2-5, with TRBD2 identical over 13 bases. The length of the CDR3 is 17 residues. CDR1 and CDR2 (germline): SSHAT, FNYEAQ (reference sequence). V gave up 5 bases and J gave up 5 bases; unmatched junction bases: 11. CDR3: CASSTTSGREFVETQYF. The DNA for the CDR3 is TGTGCCAGCAGCACCACTAGCGGGAGGGAGTTTGTGGAGACCCAGTACTTC.

This clonotype turned up a few times. The chain joins TRBV7-2 to TRBJ2-1; 7 bases match TRBD2. CDR3 length: 17 amino acids. From germline, CDR1 is SGHTA and CDR2 FQGNSA. V was clipped by 4 bases and J by 5 bases; unmatched bases: 14. CDR3 loop: CASSSRAGARLDNEQFF. DNA of the CDR3: TGTGCCAGCAGCTCAAGGGCGGGAGCAAGATTGGACAATGAGCAGTTCTTC.

On this clonotype itself: One end of the junction fails to match germline, which may point to a read error. The chain carries TRBV7-7 and TRBJ2-7, with a tentative D call TRBD1 (6 bases). CDR1 and CDR2 (germline): SSHAT, FNYEAQ (reference sequence). The CDR3 totals 14 residues. The CDR3 coding sequence is TGTGCTAGCAGCTGGCGGACAGTATCCTACGAGCAGTACTTC. Amino acid sequence: CASSWRTVSYEQYF.

The chain couples TRBV2 to TRBJ2-7; no definite D call. V lost 7 bases and J 3 bases, leaving 7 bases between the germline ends. This CDR3 comprises 11 residues. Germline V CDR1 and CDR2: SNHLY, FYNNEI. Here the CDR3 reads CASTGSYEQYF. The CDR3 bases are TGTGCCAGCACGGGCAGCTACGAGCAGTACTTC.

This clonotype appeared a few times. The J gene is TRBJ1-5, the V gene TRBV28; D is undetermined. The germline V gene encodes CDR1 MDHEN and CDR2 SYDVKM. With 6 bases removed from V and 1 base from J, the gap between germline ends came to 16 bases. This CDR3 has 16 residues. The CDR3 protein is CASSPLRAASNQPQHF. CDR3 in DNA: TGTGCCAGCAGCCCCCTTAGGGCAGCAAGCAATCAGCCCCAGCATTTT.

The chain employs TRBV20-1 and TRBJ2-7; 9 bases align to TRBD2. Germline CDR1 reads DFQATT; CDR2 reads SNEGSKA (reference sequence). The CDR3 length is 15 residues. Trimming at V came to 0 bases and at J to 5 bases, leaving 8 bases not matched to a gene. The chain's CDR3 is CSARDHWGGRDEQYF. In DNA, the CDR3 is TGCAGTGCTAGAGATCATTGGGGCGGGAGGGACGAGCAGTACTTC.

V usage is TRBV20-1 and J usage is TRBJ1-5; possibly TRBD1 for D (6 bases). The CDR3 has 14 residues. Trimming stripped 6 bases from V and 5 bases from J, with 17 bases between. The germline CDR1 and CDR2 sequences are DFQATT and SNEGSKA (reference sequence). This CDR3 reads CSAIDARGDQPQHF. CDR3 in DNA: TGCAGTGCCATAGACGCAAGGGGGGATCAGCCCCAGCATTTT.

This clonotype has just a few counts. The chain is built from TRBV20-1 and TRBJ2-7; 7 bases line up with TRBD2. Germline V CDR1 and CDR2: DFQATT, SNEGSKA (reference sequence). The CDR3 is 15 residues long. Trimming at V came to 5 bases and at J to 6 bases, leaving 16 bases not matched to a gene. Written as DNA, the CDR3 is TGCAGTGCTCTGGGTGGACTAGTGGGCAGGGTCGAGCAGTACTTC. Its translation: CSALGGLVGRVEQYF.

The chain links TRBV24-1 to TRBJ2-1; 14 positions match TRBD2. The V and J ends lost 5 bases and 7 bases, in that order; junction bases with no gene match: 9. Germline V gene sequence: CDR1 KGHDR, CDR2 SFDVKD. The CDR3 is made up of 17 amino acids. CDR3 in amino acids: CATSASPGTSGSNEQFF. CDR3 DNA sequence: TGTGCCACCAGTGCTTCCCCCGGGACTAGCGGGAGTAATGAGCAGTTCTTC.

This clonotype has only one observation. The gene calls are TRBV6-2 or TRBV6-3 and TRBJ2-5, with TRBD2 matching 11 bases. Unmatched junction bases numbered 4, after V lost 5 bases and J lost 5 bases. The CDR3 runs 14 residues. Germline V gene sequence: CDR1 MNHEY, CDR2 SVGEGT. The CDR3 DNA is TGTGCCAGCAGTCTAGCGGGAGGTCGGGAGACCCAGTACTTC. Protein: CASSLAGGRETQYF.

The rearrangement uses TRBV7-9 and TRBJ1-1; possibly TRBD1 for D (5 bases). The CDR3 extends over 13 amino acids. V was clipped by 8 bases and J by 1 base, with 11 bases between them. CDR1 and CDR2 from the germline V gene are SEHNR and FQNEAQ (reference sequence). CDR3 amino acids: CASGAGPNTEAFF. In nucleotides, the CDR3 is TGTGCCAGCGGGGCAGGGCCGAACACTGAAGCTTTCTTT.

This clonotype showed up just a few times. V and J are TRBV20-1 and TRBJ1-2, with D hard to call. The CDR3 length is 11 residues. V was clipped by 5 bases and J by 0 bases, with 4 bases between them. The germline gives CDR1 DFQATT, CDR2 SNEGSKA (reference sequence). CDR3 DNA sequence: TGCAGTGCTGACACTAACTATGGCTACACCTTC. Translation gives CSADTNYGYTF.

The rearrangement joins TRBV6-1 to TRBJ1-1, with 7 bases identical to TRBD1. The CDR3 is made up of 15 amino acids. Looked up from germline, CDR1 is MNHNS and CDR2 is SASEGT. After removal of 6 bases from V and 1 base from J, the junction contained 8 bases not matched to a gene. CDR3: CASRGPGQPNTEAFF. The CDR3 coding sequence is TGTGCCAGCAGGGGCCCGGGACAGCCGAACACTGAAGCTTTCTTT.

J is TRBJ2-1 and V is TRBV28, with 9 bases aligning to TRBD2. The J segment lost 5 bases and the V segment lost 2 bases, leaving 10 bases of the junction unmatched. CDR1 is MDHEN and CDR2 is SYDVKM in the germline V gene. CDR3 length: 17 residues. CDR3 region: CASSLAGGLVRNNEQFF. CDR3 sequence (DNA): TGTGCCAGCAGTTTAGCGGGAGGGCTCGTACGGAACAATGAGCAGTTCTTC.

The chain links TRBV10-3 to TRBJ2-5, with TRBD2 matching 9 bases. The CDR3 spans 14 residues. Germline assignment: CDR1 ENHRY and CDR2 SYGVKD. Unmatched junction bases numbered 5, after V lost 7 bases and J lost 2 bases. CDR3 protein: CAINRTSAQETQYF. The CDR3 coding sequence is TGTGCCATCAATAGGACTAGCGCTCAAGAGACCCAGTACTTC.

This clonotype was seen a handful of times. This chain links TRBV20-1 with TRBJ2-2; 7 bases line up with TRBD1. J gave up 9 bases and V 0 bases, and 10 bases lay outside the gene matches. The germline CDR1 and CDR2 sequences are DFQATT and SNEGSKA (reference sequence). The CDR3 is 15 residues long. The CDR3: CSARDQDQGGRELFF. CDR3 in DNA: TGCAGTGCTAGAGATCAGGACCAAGGGGGCCGGGAGCTGTTTTTT.

The sample holds a few counts of this clonotype. The rearrangement uses TRBV20-1 and TRBJ2-1; 7 bases align to TRBD1. CDR3 length: 14 amino acids. Unmatched junction bases numbered 9, after V lost 3 bases and J lost 7 bases. Germline CDR1 is DFQATT and CDR2 is SNEGSKA (reference sequence). The CDR3 reads CSASDGTVGNEQFF. The CDR3 bases are TGCAGTGCTAGTGATGGGACAGTGGGGAATGAGCAGTTCTTC.

With regard to this clonotype: A read error may produce the germline difference seen at one junction end. The gene calls are TRBV10-2 and TRBJ2-7; the match to TRBD1 covers 9 bases. The CDR3 runs to 14 residues. In germline, CDR1 is WSHSY, CDR2 SAAADI. CDR3 nucleotide sequence: TGCGCCAGCAGTGAGTTGGGACAGGGATCTGCCGGGCGCTTC. Protein sequence: CASSELGQGSAGRF.

A few counts support this clonotype. The chain combines TRBV7-2 with TRBJ2-5, with D unclear. V was pared by 4 bases and J by 3 bases, with 9 bases between. The CDR3 runs 13 residues. In germline, CDR1 is SGHTA, CDR2 FQGNSA. The CDR3 here is CASSWAEEETQYF. The CDR3 nucleotides are TGTGCCAGCAGCTGGGCCGAAGAAGAGACCCAGTACTTC.